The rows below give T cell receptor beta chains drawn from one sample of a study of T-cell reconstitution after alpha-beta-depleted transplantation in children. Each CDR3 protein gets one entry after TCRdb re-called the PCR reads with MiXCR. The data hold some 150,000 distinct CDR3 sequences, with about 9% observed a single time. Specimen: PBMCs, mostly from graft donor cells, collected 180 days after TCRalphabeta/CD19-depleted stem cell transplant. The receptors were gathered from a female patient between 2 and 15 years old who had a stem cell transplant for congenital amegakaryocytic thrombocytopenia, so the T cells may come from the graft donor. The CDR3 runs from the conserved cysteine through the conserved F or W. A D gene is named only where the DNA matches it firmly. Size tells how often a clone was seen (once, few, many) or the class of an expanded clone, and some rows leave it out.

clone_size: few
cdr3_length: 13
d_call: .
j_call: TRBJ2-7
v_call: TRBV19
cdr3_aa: CASSFAGRSEQYF
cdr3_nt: TGTGCCAGTTCATTTGCGGGGAGATCCGAGCAGTACTTC

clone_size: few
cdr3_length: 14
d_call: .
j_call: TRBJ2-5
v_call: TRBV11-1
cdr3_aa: CASSVRERLETQYF
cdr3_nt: TGTGCCAGCAGCGTCAGGGAGAGATTGGAGACCCAGTACTTC

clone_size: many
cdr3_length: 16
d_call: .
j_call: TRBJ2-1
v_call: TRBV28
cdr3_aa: CASSWTGRGSYNEQFF
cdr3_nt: TGTGCCAGCAGTTGGACAGGCCGGGGGTCCTACAATGAGCAGTTCTTC

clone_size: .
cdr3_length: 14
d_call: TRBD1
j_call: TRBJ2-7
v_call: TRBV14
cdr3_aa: CASSHETGRYEQYF
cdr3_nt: TGTGCCAGCAGCCACGAGACAGGGCGCTACGAGCAGTACTTC

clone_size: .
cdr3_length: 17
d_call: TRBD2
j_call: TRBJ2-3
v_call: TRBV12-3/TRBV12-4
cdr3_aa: CAFSFGTSGASTDTQYF
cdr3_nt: TGTGCCTTCAGTTTTGGGACTAGCGGGGCTAGCACAGATACGCAGTATTTT

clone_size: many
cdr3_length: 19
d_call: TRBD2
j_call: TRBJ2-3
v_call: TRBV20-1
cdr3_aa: CSAEIEPSGSPVYTDTQYF
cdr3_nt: TGCAGTGCCGAAATAGAGCCTAGCGGGAGCCCGGTGTACACAGATACGCAGTATTTT

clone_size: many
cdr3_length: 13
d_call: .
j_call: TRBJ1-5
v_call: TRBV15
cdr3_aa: CATSREGNQPQHF
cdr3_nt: TGTGCCACCAGCAGAGAAGGTAATCAGCCCCAGCATTTT

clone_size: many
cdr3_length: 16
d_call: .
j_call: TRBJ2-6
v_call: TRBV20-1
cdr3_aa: CSATMDGPFRANVLTF
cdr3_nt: TGCAGTGCTACCATGGACGGGCCTTTCCGGGCCAACGTCCTGACTTTC

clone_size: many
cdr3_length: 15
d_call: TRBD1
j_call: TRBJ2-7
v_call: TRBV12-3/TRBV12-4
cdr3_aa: CASSLSGQGAYEQYF
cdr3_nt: TGTGCCAGCAGTTTATCGGGACAGGGGGCTTACGAGCAGTACTTC

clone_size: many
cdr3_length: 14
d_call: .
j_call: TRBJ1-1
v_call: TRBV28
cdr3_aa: CASSPASRWTEAFF
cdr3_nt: TGTGCCAGCAGCCCTGCCAGTAGGTGGACTGAAGCTTTCTTT

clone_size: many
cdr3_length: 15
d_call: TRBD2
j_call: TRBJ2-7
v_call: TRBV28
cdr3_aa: CASSLTGLPIYEQYF
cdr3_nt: TGTGCCAGCAGCCTCACGGGACTACCTATCTACGAGCAGTACTTC

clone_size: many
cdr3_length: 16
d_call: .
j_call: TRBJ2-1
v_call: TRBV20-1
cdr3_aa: CSARDSWTTPYNEQFF
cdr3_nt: TGCAGTGCTAGAGACTCTTGGACTACCCCATACAATGAGCAGTTCTTC

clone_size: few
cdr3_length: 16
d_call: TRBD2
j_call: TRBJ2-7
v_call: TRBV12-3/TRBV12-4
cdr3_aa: CASSLARLAGVHEQYF
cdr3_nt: TGTGCCAGCAGTTTAGCGCGGCTAGCGGGGGTACACGAGCAGTACTTC

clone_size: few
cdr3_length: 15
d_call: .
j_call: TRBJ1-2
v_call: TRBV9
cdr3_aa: CASSVARTANYGYTF
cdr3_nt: TGTGCCAGCAGCGTAGCCCGGACAGCCAACTATGGCTACACCTTC

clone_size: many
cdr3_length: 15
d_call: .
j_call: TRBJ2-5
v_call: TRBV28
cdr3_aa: CASSLRNRAQETQYF
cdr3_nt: TGTGCCAGCAGTTTAAGGAACAGGGCCCAAGAGACCCAGTACTTC

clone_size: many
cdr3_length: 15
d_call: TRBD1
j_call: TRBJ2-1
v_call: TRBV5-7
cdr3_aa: CASSPGQGPGNEQFF
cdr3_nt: TGTGCCAGCAGCCCTGGACAGGGTCCCGGCAATGAGCAGTTCTTC

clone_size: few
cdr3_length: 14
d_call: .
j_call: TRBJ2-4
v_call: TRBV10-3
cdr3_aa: CAIKSPGAKNIQYF
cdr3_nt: TGTGCCATCAAATCTCCGGGAGCCAAAAACATTCAGTACTTC

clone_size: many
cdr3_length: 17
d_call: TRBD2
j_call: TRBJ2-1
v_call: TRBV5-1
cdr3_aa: CASSLWIGGAGYNEQFF
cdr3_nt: TGCGCCAGCAGCTTGTGGATCGGGGGGGCCGGTTACAATGAGCAGTTCTTC

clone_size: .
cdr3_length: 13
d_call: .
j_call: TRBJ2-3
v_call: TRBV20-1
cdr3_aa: CSARGTPGDTQYF
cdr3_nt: TGCAGTGCTAGAGGGACCCCCGGCGATACGCAGTATTTT

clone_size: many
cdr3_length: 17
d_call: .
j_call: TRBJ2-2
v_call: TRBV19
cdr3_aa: CASSILQINANTGELFF
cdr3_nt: TGTGCCAGTAGTATTCTCCAGATAAACGCGAACACCGGGGAGCTGTTTTTT

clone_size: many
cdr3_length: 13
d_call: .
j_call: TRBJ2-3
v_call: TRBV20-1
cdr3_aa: CSARVHSTDTQYF
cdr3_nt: TGCAGTGCTAGAGTGCACAGCACAGATACGCAGTATTTT

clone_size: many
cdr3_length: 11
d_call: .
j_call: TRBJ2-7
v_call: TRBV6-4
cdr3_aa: CASSQPVEQYF
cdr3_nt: TGTGCCAGCAGCCAACCGGTGGAGCAGTACTTC

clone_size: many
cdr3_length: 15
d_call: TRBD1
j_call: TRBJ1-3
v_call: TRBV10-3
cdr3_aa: CAISGRTGLGNTIYF
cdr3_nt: TGTGCCATCAGTGGTCGGACAGGGTTAGGAAACACCATATATTTT

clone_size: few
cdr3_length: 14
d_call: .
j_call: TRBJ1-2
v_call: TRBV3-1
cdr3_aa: CASSQAAGNYGYTF
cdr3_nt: TGTGCCAGCAGCCAAGCCGCCGGGAACTATGGCTACACCTTC

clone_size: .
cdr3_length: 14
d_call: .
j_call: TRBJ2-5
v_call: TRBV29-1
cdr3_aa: CSVEDTGGLETQYF
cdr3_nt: TGCAGCGTTGAAGATACGGGGGGCCTGGAGACCCAGTACTTC

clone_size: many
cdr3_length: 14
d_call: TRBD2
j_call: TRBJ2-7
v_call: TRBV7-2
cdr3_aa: CASSLKALADEQYF
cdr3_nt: TGTGCCAGCAGCTTAAAGGCACTAGCGGACGAGCAGTACTTC

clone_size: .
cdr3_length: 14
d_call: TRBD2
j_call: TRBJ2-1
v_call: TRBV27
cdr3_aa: CASSLSWRESEQFF
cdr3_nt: TGTGCCAGCAGTTTATCGTGGCGGGAGAGTGAGCAGTTCTTC

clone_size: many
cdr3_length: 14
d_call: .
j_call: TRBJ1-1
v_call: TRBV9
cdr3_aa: CASSVVYENTEAFF
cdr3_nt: TGTGCCAGCAGCGTAGTCTACGAGAACACTGAAGCTTTCTTT

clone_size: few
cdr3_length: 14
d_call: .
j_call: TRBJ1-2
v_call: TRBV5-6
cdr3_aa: CASSLGQINYGYTF
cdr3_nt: TGTGCCAGCAGCTTGGGACAGATAAACTATGGCTACACCTTC

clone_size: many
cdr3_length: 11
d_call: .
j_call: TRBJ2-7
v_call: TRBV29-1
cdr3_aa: CRSSATYEQYF
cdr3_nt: TGCAGAAGTAGCGCCACCTACGAGCAGTACTTC

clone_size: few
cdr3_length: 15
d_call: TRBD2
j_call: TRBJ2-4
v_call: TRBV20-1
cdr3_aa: CSAFRAGGTKNIQYF
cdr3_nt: TGCAGTGCTTTTAGAGCGGGAGGAACAAAAAACATTCAGTACTTC

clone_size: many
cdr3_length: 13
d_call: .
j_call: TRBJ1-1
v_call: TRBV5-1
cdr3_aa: CASSPVGGAEAFF
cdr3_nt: TGCGCCAGCAGCCCGGTCGGGGGTGCTGAAGCTTTCTTT

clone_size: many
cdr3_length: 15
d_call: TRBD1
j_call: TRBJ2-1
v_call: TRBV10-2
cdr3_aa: CASRPGTGLYNEQFF
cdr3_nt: TGCGCCAGCAGACCCGGGACAGGGCTCTACAATGAGCAGTTCTTC

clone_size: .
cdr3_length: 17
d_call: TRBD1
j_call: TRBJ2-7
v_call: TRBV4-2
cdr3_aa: CASSQPRTGDKTYEQYF
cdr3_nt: TGTGCCAGCAGCCAACCTCGGACAGGTGATAAAACCTACGAGCAGTACTTC

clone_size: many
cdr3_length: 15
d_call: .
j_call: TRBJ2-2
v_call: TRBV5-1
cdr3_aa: CASSLGRINTGELFF
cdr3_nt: TGCGCCAGCAGCTTAGGACGGATCAACACCGGGGAGCTGTTTTTT

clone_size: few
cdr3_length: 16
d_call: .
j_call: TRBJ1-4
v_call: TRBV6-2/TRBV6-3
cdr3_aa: CATARGHQGSGEKLFF
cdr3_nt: TGTGCCACAGCCCGCGGACACCAGGGCTCAGGCGAAAAACTGTTTTTT

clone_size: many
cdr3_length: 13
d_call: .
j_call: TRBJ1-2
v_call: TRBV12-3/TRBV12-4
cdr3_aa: CASSFSRLGGYTF
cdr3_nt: TGTGCCAGCAGTTTTTCCAGGCTGGGAGGCTACACCTTC

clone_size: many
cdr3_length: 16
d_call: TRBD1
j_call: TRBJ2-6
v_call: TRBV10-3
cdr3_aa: CAIRRDRGAGANVLTF
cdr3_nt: TGTGCCATCCGCCGGGACAGGGGGGCTGGGGCCAACGTCCTGACTTTC

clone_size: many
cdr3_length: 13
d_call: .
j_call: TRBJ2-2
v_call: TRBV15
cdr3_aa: CATSKFRAGELFF
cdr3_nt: TGTGCCACCAGCAAATTTAGGGCCGGGGAGCTGTTTTTT

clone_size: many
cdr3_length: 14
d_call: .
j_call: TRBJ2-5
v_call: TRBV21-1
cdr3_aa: CASSKDDSQETQYF
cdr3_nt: TGTGCCAGCAGCAAAGATGACAGCCAAGAGACCCAGTACTTC